The source of this T cell receptor beta chain is a study of CD8 T cells in ankylosing spondylitis. Broader study findings: Characteristic, it appeared, of ankylosing spondylitis blood was a TCR beta motif of eight highly homologous variants. CD8+ disease-linked clones were present at relatively low frequencies in blood. Reportedly, matched ankylosing spondylitis synovial fluid was significantly enriched for disease-linked clones.

Details on this clonotype: Its antigen remains unidentified.

Construction of TCR beta libraries was performed using quantitative 5'-RACE with molecular barcodes. Via MiXCR, TCRdb re-called the 5' RACE reads, giving one row per CDR3 protein. The sample shows over 600,000 distinct CDR3 sequences, roughly 20% of them seen only once. The source of this sequence is a male donor with ankylosing spondylitis. Sequencing was performed on blood, either unsorted or a sorted T cell fraction (not recorded which).

For the CDR3, the DNA is TGTGCCAGCAGTTTAGGGCTAGGGACGGGCGAGCAGTACTTC. Encoded protein: CASSLGLGTGEQYF. The chain has TRBV12-3 or TRBV12-4 and TRBJ2-7, with D perhaps assigned TRBD1 or TRBD2 (5 bases each). The V gene lost 1 base and the J gene lost 6 bases, with 13 bases spanning the gap. The CDR3 sequence is 14 residues long.